The 17 T cell receptor beta chains listed next were all sequenced from one sample in a study of blood T cell repertoires in COVID-19. TCRdb's copy holds only in-frame clones and misses some; the assay was immunoSEQ multiplex PCR. The sample contains 68,000 or so clones, more than 70% of which appear only once. The sample comprised peripheral blood. These receptors were obtained from a woman aged 70-85 years with acute or convalescent COVID-19.

The V call is TRBV5-1, the J call TRBJ2-7, with 7 nucleotides matching TRBD1. Losses at the gene ends were 0 bases for V and 3 bases for J; bases not matched to a gene: 3. CDR3 length equals 14 residues. CDR1 is SGHRS, CDR2 YFSETQ, per germline. Here the CDR3 DNA reads TGCGCCAGCAGCTTGGAGGGACAGTACTACGAGCAGTACTTC. Protein sequence: CASSLEGQYYEQYF.

The CDR3 DNA reads as TGTGCCAGCAGCTTGGGGGACAGGGTTATCCTAACTGAAGCTTTCTTT. Translated: CASSLGDRVILTEAFF. V is TRBV5-8 and J is TRBJ1-1, with TRBD1 matching 9 bases. Germline CDR1 reads SGHTS; CDR2 reads YDEGEE. CDR3 length: 16 amino acids. V trimming: 0 bases; J trimming: 5 bases; junction bases outside the gene matches: 8.

The chain's CDR3 is CASSITYSPTSGRAYEQYF. For the CDR3, the DNA is TGTGCCAGCAGCATAACCTACAGCCCGACTAGCGGGAGGGCCTACGAGCAGTACTTC. V gene TRBV7-2 combines with J gene TRBJ2-7; 14 bases match TRBD2. Losses at the gene ends were 5 bases for V and 2 bases for J; bases not matched to a gene: 14. Looked up from germline, CDR1 is SGHTA and CDR2 is FQGNSA. The CDR3 consists of 19 residues.

This clone came up a few times. This chain connects TRBV9 to TRBJ2-3; 8 nucleotides match TRBD2. Germline V gives CDR1 SGDLS, CDR2 YYNGEE. The CDR3 contains 17 residues. The V segment lost 4 bases and the J segment 6 bases; nucleotides outside the gene matches: 16. The CDR3 region has the DNA TGTGCCAGCAGCTCGGTCGACCTTGCCCCGGGGGGGGATACGCAGTATTTT. Translating it yields CASSSVDLAPGGDTQYF.

This clone was seen a handful of times. V gene TRBV29-1 combines with J gene TRBJ1-3, with no clear D. There are 12 residues in the CDR3. The V gene's germline CDR1 is SQVTM and CDR2 ANQGSEA. As DNA, the CDR3 is TGCAGTAAAAGGAGATCTGGAAACACCATATATTTT. This codes for CSKRRSGNTIYF.

The V gene is TRBV5-1, the J gene TRBJ2-7, with 7 bases matching TRBD1. This CDR3 comprises 14 residues. The V gene end was trimmed by 3 bases and the J gene end by 7 bases; junction bases not matched to a gene: 10. CDR1 is SGHRS and CDR2 is YFSETQ in the germline V gene. This CDR3 is CASSSSPGQYEQYF. The DNA for the CDR3 is TGCGCCAGCAGCTCTAGTCCGGGACAGTATGAGCAGTACTTC.

This chain connects TRBV9 to TRBJ1-2; D perhaps matches TRBD1 (5 bases). The CDR3 is 16 residues long. Germline V gives CDR1 SGDLS, CDR2 YYNGEE. V lost 4 bases to trimming and J lost 4 bases, with 20 bases between them. The CDR3: CASSITPGGVAYGYTF. Here the CDR3 DNA reads TGTGCCAGCAGCATAACTCCGGGGGGGGTTGCCTATGGCTACACCTTC.

This sequence joins TRBV28 and TRBJ1-2; no firm D call. Trimming took off 5 bases at V and 0 bases at J, with 10 bases between the two ends. This CDR3 is built from 14 residues. In germline, CDR1 is MDHEN, CDR2 SYDVKM. CDR3: CASSPVLPNYGYTF. The CDR3 DNA reads TGTGCCAGCAGTCCTGTCCTTCCTAACTATGGCTACACCTTC.

This clone was detected once. This sequence joins TRBV2 and TRBJ2-1; weak D call: TRBD1 (5 bases). With 6 bases removed from V and 5 bases from J, the gap between germline ends came to 17 bases. CDR3 length: 15 amino acids. CDR1 and CDR2 (germline): SNHLY, FYNNEI. The CDR3 here is CASRAFVRAHNEQFF. CDR3 in DNA: TGTGCCAGCAGGGCCTTTGTCAGGGCGCACAATGAGCAGTTCTTC. Supplemented by reference TRBV2 and TRBJ2-1, the full variable domain reads EPEVTQTPSHQVTQMGQEVILRCVPISNHLYFYWYRQILGQKVEFLVSFYNNEISEKSEIFDDQFSVERPDGSNFTLKIRSTKLEDSAMYFCASRAFVRAHNEQFFGPGTRLTVL.

This clone appeared once. The chain carries TRBV5-1 and TRBJ1-4; TRBD1 matches at 8 bases. V dropped 3 bases and J dropped 7; count of bases not matched to a gene: 8. Germline-derived CDR1 and CDR2 are SGHRS and YFSETQ. The CDR3 contains 15 residues. DNA for the CDR3: TGCGCCAGCAGCTCCGGCCGGGACAGGAGTGAAAAACTGTTTTTT. This sequence encodes CASSSGRDRSEKLFF.

This rearrangement joins TRBV30 to TRBJ2-2, with D unclear. The CDR3 sequence is 16 residues long. Germline V gene sequence: CDR1 GTSNPN, CDR2 SVGIG (reference sequence). The germline V and J ends were trimmed by 2 bases and 3 bases, with 16 bases remaining between them. In DNA form, the CDR3 reads TGTGCCTGGAGTCCAGATATCAACCCCTACACCGGGGAGCTGTTTTTT. It yields the protein CAWSPDINPYTGELFF. The full variable domain, in which reference TRBV30 and TRBJ2-2 provide the parts outside the CDR3, is SQTIHQWPATLVQPVGSPLSLECTVEGTSNPNLYWYRQAAGRGLQLLFYSVGIGQISSEVPQNLSASRPQDRQFILSSKKLLLSDSGFYLCAWSPDINPYTGELFFGEGSRLTVL.

V usage is TRBV2 and J usage is TRBJ1-1; D is ambiguous. CDR1 is SNHLY, CDR2 FYNNEI, per germline. The CDR3 has 13 amino acids. V was trimmed by 8 bases and J by 0 bases, leaving 10 bases between them. The DNA for the CDR3 is TGTGCCAGCCGGTACAGTATGAACACTGAAGCTTTCTTT. This translates into CASRYSMNTEAFF.

This clone was found once. The V gene is TRBV2, the J gene TRBJ1-5; 11 bases line up with TRBD1. The CDR3 is 15 residues long. Germline CDR1 reads SNHLY; CDR2 reads FYNNEI. The V segment lost 5 bases and the J segment 7 bases; nucleotides outside the gene matches: 7. The CDR3 DNA is TGTGCCAGCAGTCGCCGGACAGGGGGCGGACAGCCCCAGCATTTT. It translates to CASSRRTGGGQPQHF. The variable domain in full, with the rest retrieved from reference TRBV2 and TRBJ1-5, is EPEVTQTPSHQVTQMGQEVILRCVPISNHLYFYWYRQILGQKVEFLVSFYNNEISEKSEIFDDQFSVERPDGSNFTLKIRSTKLEDSAMYFCASSRRTGGGQPQHFGDGTRLSIL.

The V gene is TRBV18, the J gene TRBJ1-2; tentative D call: TRBD1 (5 bases). This CDR3 has 14 residues. The V and J ends lost 6 bases and 3 bases respectively, with 14 bases between them. Germline loops: CDR1 KGHSH, CDR2 LQKENI. The CDR3 DNA reads as TGTGCCAGCTCCAGGCGGGACGGAGACTATGGCTACACCTTC. This sequence encodes CASSRRDGDYGYTF.

This clone showed up just once. The chain employs TRBV27 and TRBJ2-1, with D tentatively TRBD2 (6 bases). CDR3 length equals 15 residues. V lost 2 bases and J lost 2, with 10 bases in between. Germline CDR1 is MNHEY and CDR2 is SMNVEV (reference sequence). The CDR3 bases are TGTGCCAGCAGTTTAAAGCGGGTCGCCTACAATGAGCAGTTCTTC. Amino acid sequence: CASSLKRVAYNEQFF.

The V and J genes are TRBV28 and TRBJ2-3, with TRBD2 identical over 9 bases. V was pared by 3 bases and J by 4 bases, with 17 bases of the junction left unmatched. The CDR3 totals 19 residues. The germline V gene has CDR1 MDHEN and CDR2 SYDVKM. The DNA for the CDR3 is TGTGCCAGCAGTTTCTTTACTAGCGGGCCTATCCGGGGGGCAGATACGCAGTATTTT. It specifies CASSFFTSGPIRGADTQYF.

The genes are TRBV5-1 and TRBJ1-5; D possibly corresponds to TRBD1 (5 bases). CDR1 is SGHRS, CDR2 YFSETQ, per germline. CDR3 length: 16 amino acids. V was cut by 0 bases and J by 2 bases, with 12 bases left in between. The CDR3 DNA reads as TGCGCCAGCAGCTTGGAGCCGGGGGTGGGCAATCAGCCCCAGCATTTT. Its protein product is CASSLEPGVGNQPQHF.